This TCR beta chain is from a study of blood T cell repertoires in COVID-19. Here immunoSEQ multiplex PCR was the method, and the copy in TCRdb shows in-frame clones only, minus some. Of some 350,000 clones in the sample, about 90% are singletons; the top ten hold approximately 3.1%. Study members were between 18 and 89 years old and lived in around 24 US regions. Cohort allocation depended upon clinical history that participants reported. Donors in Cohort 3 counted as recovered after two negative PCRs, clearance, or symptom resolution. CDR3 size: 13 residues. With V trimmed by 6 bases and J by 5 bases, 5 bases remained unmatched. Per germline, CDR1 MNHEY and CDR2 SVGAGI.

The specimen was PBMCs or T cells enriched from blood (not recorded which). The TCR sequence derives from a woman younger than 45 who had recovered from COVID-19. J is TRBJ2-3 and V is TRBV6-5; 7 positions agree with TRBD1. CDR3 region: CASSGTVKDTQYF. CDR3 nucleotide sequence: TGTGCCAGCAGCGGGACAGTCAAAGATACGCAGTATTTT.